This paragraph covers one TCR beta chain sequence. As yet, its antigen is unknown. This record comes from a study of cytomegalovirus exposure and HLA in healthy donors. Regarding the study as a whole: Later, an analysis found that TCR clusters from the first cohort tended to co-occur in the roughly 120 validation repertoires. The study designated roughly 160 TCR beta chains cytomegalovirus-associated. Rare TCR sequences predominated, though certain public TCRs were found in many donors.

In germline, CDR1 is SGHTA, CDR2 FQGTGA. V lost 5 bases and J 5 bases, leaving 18 bases between the germline ends. The CDR3 runs 16 residues. The roughly 120-subject validation cohort, separate from the approximately 670-subject first cohort, included the donors. The method was immunoSEQ multiplex PCR; TCRdb's version includes in-frame clones alone and lacks a portion of them. The data show over 150,000 clones, 89% seen once. This clonotype originated in a woman between 18 and 29 years old in good health and CMV-seropositive. The material sequenced was PBMCs. This chain joins TRBV7-3 and TRBJ2-2; tentative D call: TRBD2 (7 bases). The CDR3 loop is CASSPGGGGRTGELFF. CDR3 nucleotide sequence: TGTGCCAGCAGCCCTGGAGGGGGAGGGAGAACCGGGGAGCTGTTTTTT.